Each of the 21 T cell receptor beta chains below was sequenced from the same sample in a study of blood T cell repertoires in COVID-19. Using immunoSEQ multiplex PCR, the repertoire was profiled, and TCRdb retains in-frame clones only, with some absent. The table has 50,000 to 85,000 clones, roughly nine tenths seen once; the top ten hold about 7.3%. The specimen was peripheral blood. The receptor set was obtained from a human donor in a cohort sampled during active COVID-19.

This clone was observed a few times. The V call is TRBV3-1 (or the pseudogene TRBV3-2), the J call TRBJ2-3; no definite D call. CDR1 and CDR2 from the germline V gene are LGHDT and YNNKEL (reference sequence). The V and J ends lost 0 bases and 0 bases respectively, with 13 bases between them. CDR3 size: 17 residues. CDR3 bases: TGTGCCAGCAGCCAAGACCGGTTGAGGTTGAGCACAGATACGCAGTATTTT. It codes for CASSQDRLRLSTDTQYF.

In DNA, the CDR3 is TGCGCCAGCAGCTACCGGGACAGACCCTACGAGCAGTACTTC. This codes for CASSYRDRPYEQYF. V usage is TRBV5-1 and J usage is TRBJ2-7; 7 bases align to TRBD1. CDR1 and CDR2 (germline): SGHRS, YFSETQ. J gave up 2 bases and V 3 bases, and 5 bases lay outside the gene matches. The CDR3 extends over 14 amino acids.

This rearrangement joins TRBV7-6 to TRBJ2-5, with 15 positions matching TRBD2. Germline CDR1 reads SGHVS; CDR2 reads FNYEAQ. This CDR3 region has 19 residues. Unmatched junction bases numbered 12, after V lost 5 bases and J lost 2 bases. For the CDR3, the DNA is TGTGCCAGCAGCCGGGGACTAGCGGGAGGTCATGACATGCAAGAGACCCAGTACTTC. Protein product: CASSRGLAGGHDMQETQYF.

The chain is built from TRBV7-9 and TRBJ1-2, with 7 positions matching TRBD1. Germline CDR1 is SEHNR and CDR2 is FQNEAQ (reference sequence). J was trimmed by 8 bases and V by 5 bases; bases with no gene match: 8. The CDR3 is 13 amino acids. The CDR3 reads CASSHDRAWGYTF. The DNA of the CDR3 is TGTGCCAGCAGCCATGACAGGGCTTGGGGCTACACCTTC.

This chain links TRBV12-3 or TRBV12-4 with TRBJ1-1; the D gene is possibly TRBD1 (5 bases). V was cut by 5 bases and J by 8 bases, with 15 bases left in between. The CDR3 has 13 amino acids. This chain's CDR3 is CASSLGGGVEAFF. DNA of the CDR3: TGTGCCAGCAGTCTAGGCGGGGGGGTGGAAGCTTTCTTT.

The chain is built from TRBV7-2 and TRBJ2-7, with D perhaps given as TRBD1 or TRBD2 (6 bases each). Trimming took 5 bases from V and 2 from J, leaving 16 bases between them. Germline assignment: CDR1 SGHTA and CDR2 FQGNSA. This CDR3 has 15 amino acids. The CDR3 is CASSLGGLSTYEQYF. CDR3 in DNA: TGTGCCAGCAGCCTAGGGGGACTTTCAACCTACGAGCAGTACTTC.

The genes are TRBV7-9 and TRBJ1-1; TRBD1 is a possible D gene (5 bases). The CDR3 consists of 12 residues. Deletions cut 5 bases from V and 5 bases from J, with 9 bases between. The V gene's germline CDR1 is SEHNR and CDR2 FQNEAQ (reference sequence). The CDR3, as DNA: TGTGCCAGCAGCCCGGGGGGGACTGAAGCTTTCTTT. Its translation is CASSPGGTEAFF. The whole variable domain, remainder taken from reference TRBV7-9 and TRBJ1-1, is DTGVSQNPRHKITKRGQNVTFRCDPISEHNRLYWYRQTLGQGPEFLTYFQNEAQLEKSRLLSDRFSAERPKGSFSTLEIQRTEQGDSAMYLCASSPGGTEAFFGQGTRLTVV.

The chain couples TRBV28 to TRBJ2-4, with 7 bases lining up with TRBD1. The germline V gene has CDR1 MDHEN and CDR2 SYDVKM. The CDR3 has 17 amino acids. Trimming at V came to 2 bases and at J to 6 bases, leaving 13 bases not matched to a gene. The CDR3 is CASSLGAGQDGANIQYF. CDR3 nucleotide sequence: TGTGCCAGCAGTTTAGGGGCCGGACAGGACGGTGCAAACATTCAGTACTTC.

The chain is built from TRBV19 and TRBJ2-1, with TRBD2 identical over 10 bases. The CDR3 length is 14 residues. V was pared by 3 bases and J by 6 bases, with 2 bases of the junction left unmatched. CDR1 and CDR2 (germline): LNHDA, SQIVND (reference sequence). CDR3 sequence: CASSMASGSNEQFF. The CDR3 DNA reads as TGTGCCAGTAGTATGGCTAGCGGGAGCAATGAGCAGTTCTTC.

The V and J genes are TRBV18 and TRBJ2-5; TRBD1 might be the D (5 bases). CDR3 length: 13 amino acids. Germline loops: CDR1 KGHSH, CDR2 LQKENI. Trimming cost V 6 bases and J 2 bases, with 10 bases left between them. Here the CDR3 reads CASSQGRQETQYF. The CDR3 DNA reads as TGTGCCAGCTCCCAGGGAAGACAAGAGACCCAGTACTTC.

This rearrangement joins TRBV4-3 to TRBJ1-4; 8 bases fit TRBD1. Trimming at V came to 2 bases and at J to 4 bases, leaving 3 bases not matched to a gene. Per germline, CDR1 LGHNA and CDR2 YSLEER. The CDR3 has 15 amino acids. The CDR3 coding sequence is TGCGCCAGCAGCCAAAGCGACAGGGGTAATGAAAAACTGTTTTTT. Residues: CASSQSDRGNEKLFF.

This chain joins TRBV5-1 and TRBJ1-1, with 8 nucleotides matching TRBD1. The CDR3 is made up of 15 amino acids. CDR1 and CDR2 from the germline V gene are SGHRS and YFSETQ. V gave up 4 bases and J gave up 4 bases; unmatched junction bases: 9. The CDR3 nucleotides are TGCGCCAGCAGCAAGACAGGGGAAGGAGGCACTGAAGCTTTCTTT. Translating gives CASSKTGEGGTEAFF.

As concerns this clone: Other DNA sequences within the sample encode an identical CDR3. This chain links TRBV7-2 with TRBJ2-6; D ambiguous. This CDR3 comprises 15 residues. Deletions cut 5 bases from V and 0 bases from J, with 8 bases between. CDR1 is SGHTA, CDR2 FQGNSA, per germline. DNA of the CDR3: TGTGCCAGCAGCCGTACCGGCTCTGGGGCCAACGTCCTGACTTTC. Its protein is CASSRTGSGANVLTF.

The count of this clone is one. The CDR3 DNA reads as TGTGCCAGCAGGCCGGAAGGTAAGGGGAATGAGCAGTTCTTC. It yields the protein CASRPEGKGNEQFF. This rearrangement joins TRBV6-6 to TRBJ2-1, with D maybe TRBD1 (5 bases). V was clipped by 6 bases and J by 7 bases, with 16 bases between them. Germline CDR1 is MNHNY and CDR2 is SVGAGI (reference sequence). The CDR3 contains 14 residues.

V and J are TRBV11-2 and TRBJ2-1; D may be TRBD2 (7 bases). The germline V gene has CDR1 SGHAT and CDR2 FQNNGV. The CDR3 totals 15 residues. Trimming took 5 bases from V and 4 from J, leaving 15 bases between them. The CDR3 sequence: CASSQGWGGYNEQFF. Here the CDR3 DNA reads TGTGCCAGCAGCCAGGGGTGGGGGGGTTACAATGAGCAGTTCTTC.

This clone was counted a few times. The chain has TRBV7-8 and TRBJ1-1; weak D call: TRBD1 (6 bases). The ends were cut back, 2 bases at V and 11 bases at J, with 15 bases in the middle. Germline assignment: CDR1 SGHVS and CDR2 FQNEAQ. The CDR3 is made up of 13 amino acids. The CDR3 DNA is TGTGCCAGCAGCTTATCAGGGGCCACCGGGGCTTTCTTT. Protein: CASSLSGATGAFF.

The rearrangement links TRBV5-4 to TRBJ2-3, with a weak D call TRBD2 (5 bases). Germline values: CDR1 SGHNT, CDR2 YYREEE (reference sequence). There are 15 residues in the CDR3. V gave up 1 base and J gave up 6 bases, with 15 bases separating them. CDR3 amino acids: CASSLRASRADTQYF. CDR3 sequence (DNA): TGTGCCAGCAGCTTGAGGGCTTCGAGGGCGGATACGCAGTATTTT.

The rearrangement links TRBV19 to TRBJ2-3; weak D call: TRBD1 (6 bases). The CDR3 extends over 16 amino acids. V lost 5 bases, J lost 0 bases, and 15 bases lay in between. From germline, CDR1 is LNHDA and CDR2 SQIVND (reference sequence). The DNA for the CDR3 is TGTGCCAGTAGTCCCTCGAGTACAGGGAGCACAGATACGCAGTATTTT. This encodes CASSPSSTGSTDTQYF.

The genes are TRBV6-2 or TRBV6-3 and TRBJ2-7; a weak D match, TRBD1 (7 bases). The CDR3 extends over 18 amino acids. Germline V gene data show CDR1 as MNHEY and CDR2 as SVGEGT. The V end lost 6 bases, the J end lost 2 bases, and 26 bases lay between the germline ends. The DNA for the CDR3 is TGTGCCAGCAGCCGCGCCCATAAGGGTCAGGGGGGAACCTACGAGCAGTACTTC. Its protein is CASSRAHKGQGGTYEQYF.

The CDR3 DNA is TGTGCCAGCAGCGCGAGAATAGCGGGAGGTACCGGGGAGCTGTTTTTT. It encodes CASSARIAGGTGELFF. This chain joins TRBV11-3 and TRBJ2-2, with 10 bases fitting TRBD2. Germline lookup yields CDR1 SGHNT and CDR2 YENEEA. V lost 5 bases to trimming and J lost 5 bases; unmatched junction nucleotides: 8. The CDR3 consists of 16 residues.

The genes are TRBV4-2 and TRBJ1-2; 7 bases map to TRBD1. CDR1 and CDR2 (germline): LGHNA, YNFKEQ. The trim removed 0 bases at V and 5 bases at J, leaving 6 bases unmatched. This CDR3 spans 15 amino acids. For the CDR3, the DNA is TGTGCCAGCAGCCAAGAAACCCGACAGGGATATGGCTACACCTTC. It yields the protein CASSQETRQGYGYTF.